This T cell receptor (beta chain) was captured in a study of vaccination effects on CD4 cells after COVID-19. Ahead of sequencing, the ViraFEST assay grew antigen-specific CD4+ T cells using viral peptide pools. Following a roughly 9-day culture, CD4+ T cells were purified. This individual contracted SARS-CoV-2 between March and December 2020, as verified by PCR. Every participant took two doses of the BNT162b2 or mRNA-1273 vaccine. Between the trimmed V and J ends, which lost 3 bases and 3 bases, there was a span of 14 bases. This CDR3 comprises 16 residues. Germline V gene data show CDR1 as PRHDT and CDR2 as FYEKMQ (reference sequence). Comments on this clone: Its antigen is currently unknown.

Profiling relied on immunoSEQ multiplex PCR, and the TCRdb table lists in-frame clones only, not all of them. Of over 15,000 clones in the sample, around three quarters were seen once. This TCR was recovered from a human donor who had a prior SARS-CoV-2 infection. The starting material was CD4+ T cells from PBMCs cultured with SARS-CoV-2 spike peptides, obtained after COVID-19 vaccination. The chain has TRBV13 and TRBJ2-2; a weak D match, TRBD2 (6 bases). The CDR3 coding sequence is TGTGCCAGCAGCTTTTATCTCTCGGGAGACACCGGGGAGCTGTTTTTT. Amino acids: CASSFYLSGDTGELFF.